This T cell receptor beta chain was observed in a study of blood T cells in healthy people across ages. Study-level points and caveats: It was not possible, with unsorted PBMCs, to conclusively compare naive and antigen-experienced cells. Getting older went along with TCR beta diversity per million T cells dropping roughly linearly. Compared with aged donors, long-lived donors showed fewer expanded clones, suggesting selection.

Combining a sample-barcoded 5' primer with a J-beta primer mix, a second PCR ran for roughly 7 to 11 cycles. Unique molecular identifiers of 12 random nucleotides labeled each cDNA. TCRdb independently ran MiXCR on the 5' RACE reads; one entry per CDR3 protein. The table records about 640,000 distinct CDR3 sequences, 58% of them present only once. About this clonotype itself: Its antigen is still unknown.

Germline-derived CDR1 and CDR2 are LGHDT and YNNKEL (reference sequence). Trimming pared 0 bases from V and 1 base from J, leaving 9 bases between. CDR3 length equals 15 residues. Specimen: blood. The rearrangement links TRBV3-1 to TRBJ1-1; D gene unclear. The TCR was taken from a man between 60 and 70 years old in good health. CDR3 residues: CASSQEREPNTEAFF. CDR3 DNA sequence: TGTGCCAGCAGCCAAGAGAGGGAGCCGAACACTGAAGCTTTCTTT.